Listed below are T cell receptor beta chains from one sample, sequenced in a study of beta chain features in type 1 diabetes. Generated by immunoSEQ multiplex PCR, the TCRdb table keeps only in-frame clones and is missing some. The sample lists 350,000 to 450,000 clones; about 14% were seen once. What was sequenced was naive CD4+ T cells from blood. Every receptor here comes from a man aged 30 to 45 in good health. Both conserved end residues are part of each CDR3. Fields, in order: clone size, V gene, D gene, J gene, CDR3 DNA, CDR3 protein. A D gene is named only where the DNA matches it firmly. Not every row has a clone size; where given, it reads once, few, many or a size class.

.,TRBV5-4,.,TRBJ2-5,TGTGCCAGCAGCCCTCAAGTTGCGGAGACCCAGTACTTC,CASSPQVAETQYF
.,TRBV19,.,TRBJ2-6,TGTGCCAGTCTTAAAAGCTCTGGGGCCAACGTCCTGACTTTC,CASLKSSGANVLTF
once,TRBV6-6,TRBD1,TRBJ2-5,TGTGCCAGCAGTCGACAGGGGGCACGGGAGACCCAGTACTTC,CASSRQGARETQYF
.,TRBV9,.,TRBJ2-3,TGTGCCAGCAGCAGAGCTGGGGGTGATACGCAGTATTTT,CASSRAGGDTQYF
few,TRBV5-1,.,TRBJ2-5,TGCGCCAGCAGCCCCGGGGCCGTTGAAGAGACCCAGTACTTC,CASSPGAVEETQYF
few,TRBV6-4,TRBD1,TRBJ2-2,TGTGCCAGCAGACGACAGGGGGCGACGAACACCGGGGAGCTGTTTTTT,CASRRQGATNTGELFF
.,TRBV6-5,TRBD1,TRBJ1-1,TGTGCCAGCAGTTACCCGGGACAGGACTCTGAAGCTTTCTTT,CASSYPGQDSEAFF
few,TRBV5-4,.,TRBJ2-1,TGTGCCAGCACCGAAAGCGGGCGGGTTAGCAATGAGCAGTTCTTC,CASTESGRVSNEQFF
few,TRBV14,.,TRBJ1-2,TGTGCCAGCAGCCAAGATTCGTCGGCACCCGGCAGAAGGGGCTACACCTTC,CASSQDSSAPGRRGYTF
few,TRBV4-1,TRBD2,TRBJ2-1,TGCGCCAGCAGGGGACTAACCTACAATGAGCAGTTCTTC,CASRGLTYNEQFF
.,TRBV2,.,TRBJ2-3,TGTGCCAGCATTAGCCGGGGCTACACAGATACGCAGTATTTT,CASISRGYTDTQYF
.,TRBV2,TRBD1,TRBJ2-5,TGTGCCAGCAGTAACAGGGGGCTAGAGACCCAGTACTTC,CASSNRGLETQYF
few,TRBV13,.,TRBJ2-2,TGTGCCAGCACCCCTATTGGCATTCCGGGGACCGGGGAGCTGTTTTTT,CASTPIGIPGTGELFF
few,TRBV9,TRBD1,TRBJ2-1,TGTGCCAGCAGCGGCGGTCAAGACAGGGAAAAGGGGAATGAGCAGTTCTTC,CASSGGQDREKGNEQFF
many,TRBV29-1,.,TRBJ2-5,TGCAGCGCCAGACCGAGGAGGGAGACCCAGTACTTC,CSARPRRETQYF
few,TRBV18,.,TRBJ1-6,TGTGCCAGCGCACGGGGAAATTCACCCCTCCACTTT,CASARGNSPLHF
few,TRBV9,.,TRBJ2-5,TGTGCCAGCAGCGCGACCCCGGGTCCTCGTGAGACCCAGTACTTC,CASSATPGPRETQYF
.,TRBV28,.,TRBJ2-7,TGTGCCAGCAGTCAAAGCTACGAGCAGTACTTC,CASSQSYEQYF
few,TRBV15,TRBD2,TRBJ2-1,TGTGCCACCAGCAGAGGATTTACTAGCGGGAGGAATGAGCAGTTCTTC,CATSRGFTSGRNEQFF
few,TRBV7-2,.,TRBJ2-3,TGTGCCAGCAGCCAGAGCTCTAGAGAGGGTTATACGCAGTATTTT,CASSQSSREGYTQYF
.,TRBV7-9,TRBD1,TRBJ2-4,TGTGCCAGCAGCTTAGGGAAGGGGGCGCTGGACAAAAACATTCAGTACTTC,CASSLGKGALDKNIQYF
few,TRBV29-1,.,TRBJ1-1,TGCAGCGTCGCCGGTCTTGCTCTGGAAGCTTTCTTT,CSVAGLALEAFF
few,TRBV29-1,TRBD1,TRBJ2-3,TGCAGCGGGGACAGGGGGACAGATACGCAGTATTTT,CSGDRGTDTQYF
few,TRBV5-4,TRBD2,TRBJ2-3,TGTGCCAGCAGCTTGGCTGGCGGGGGAGGGCCCACAGATACGCAGTATTTT,CASSLAGGGGPTDTQYF
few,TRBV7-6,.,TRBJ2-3,TGTGCCAGCAGCATCGGGACTGCCGCCCTAGATACGCAGTATTTT,CASSIGTAALDTQYF
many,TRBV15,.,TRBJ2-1,TGTGCCACCAGCGCATTGGGTGAGCAGTTCTTC,CATSALGEQFF
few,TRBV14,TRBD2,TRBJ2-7,TGTGCCAGCAGCCAAGTGGCACTAGCGGCGACCTACGAGCAGTACTTC,CASSQVALAATYEQYF
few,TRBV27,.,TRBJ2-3,TGTGCCAGCAGTTTTCTAGATACGCAGTATTTT,CASSFLDTQYF
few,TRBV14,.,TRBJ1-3,TGTGCCAGCAGCCAATTACGAAGAAACACCATATATTTT,CASSQLRRNTIYF
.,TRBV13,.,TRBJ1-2,TGTGCCAGCAGCGATAGAAGTATAGCCAACTATGGCTACACCTTC,CASSDRSIANYGYTF
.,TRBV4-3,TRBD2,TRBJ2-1,TGCGCCAGCAGCCAAGCCCGACTAGCTTACAATGAGCAGTTCTTC,CASSQARLAYNEQFF
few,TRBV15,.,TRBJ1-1,TGTGCCACCAGCAGAGACGGGGCAGGGACCCAGAGCGCTTTCTTT,CATSRDGAGTQSAFF
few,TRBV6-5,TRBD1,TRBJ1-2,TGTGCCAGCAGTAGGACAGGGGACTATGGCTACACCTTC,CASSRTGDYGYTF
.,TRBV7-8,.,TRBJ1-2,TGTGCCAGCAGCTTAGCGAGTCGAAACTATGGCTACACCTTC,CASSLASRNYGYTF
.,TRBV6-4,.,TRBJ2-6,TGTGCCAGCACCCTGTGGAGCAACGTCCTGACTTTC,CASTLWSNVLTF
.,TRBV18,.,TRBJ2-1,TGTGCCAGCTCACCTAGTCAGCTCCGTTACAATGAGCAGTTCTTC,CASSPSQLRYNEQFF
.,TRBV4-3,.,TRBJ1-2,TGCGCCAGCAGCCAGTCGCGTTGGAGGGGAGGTGGCTACACCTTC,CASSQSRWRGGGYTF
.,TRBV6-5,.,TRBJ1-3,TGTGCCAGCAGGCGGACACTGACTGGAAACACCATATATTTT,CASRRTLTGNTIYF
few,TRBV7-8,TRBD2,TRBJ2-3,TGTGCCAGCAGCCCCCGACTCGCGGGGGCAGATACGCAGTATTTT,CASSPRLAGADTQYF
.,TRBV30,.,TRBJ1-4,TGTGCCTGGAGTGTACTACCGAATGAAAAACTGTTTTTT,CAWSVLPNEKLFF
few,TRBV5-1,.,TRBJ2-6,TGCGCCAGCAGCTTGGGAGGGGCCTCTGGGGCCAACGTCCTGACTTTC,CASSLGGASGANVLTF
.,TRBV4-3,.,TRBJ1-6,TGCGCCAGCAGCCAAGATTGGCGGAACTCACCCCTCCACTTT,CASSQDWRNSPLHF